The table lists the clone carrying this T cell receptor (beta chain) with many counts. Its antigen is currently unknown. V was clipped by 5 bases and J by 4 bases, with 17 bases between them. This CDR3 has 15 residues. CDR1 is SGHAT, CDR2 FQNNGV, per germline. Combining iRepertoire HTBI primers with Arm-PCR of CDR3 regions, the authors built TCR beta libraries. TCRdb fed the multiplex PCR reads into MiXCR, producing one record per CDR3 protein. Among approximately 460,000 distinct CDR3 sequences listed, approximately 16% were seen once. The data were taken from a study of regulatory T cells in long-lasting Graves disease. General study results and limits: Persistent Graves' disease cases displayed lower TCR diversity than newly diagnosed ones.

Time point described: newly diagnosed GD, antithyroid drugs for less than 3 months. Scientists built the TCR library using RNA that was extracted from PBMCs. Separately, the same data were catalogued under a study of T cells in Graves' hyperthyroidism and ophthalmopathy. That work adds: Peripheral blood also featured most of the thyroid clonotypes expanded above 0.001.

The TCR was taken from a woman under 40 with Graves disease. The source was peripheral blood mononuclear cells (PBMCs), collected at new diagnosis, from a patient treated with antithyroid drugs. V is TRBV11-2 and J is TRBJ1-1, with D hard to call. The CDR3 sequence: CASSLTLTAGTEAFF. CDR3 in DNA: TGTGCCAGCAGCCTGACATTGACGGCGGGCACTGAAGCTTTCTTT.